The rows below give T cell receptor beta chains drawn from one sample of a study of Graves' ophthalmopathy and Graves' hyperthyroidism. TCRdb used MiXCR to reprocess the multiplex PCR reads, holding one entry per CDR3 protein. This table holds about 660,000 distinct CDR3 sequences, roughly 41% found once. What was sequenced was peripheral blood. The receptors shown here come from an adult man with Graves' ophthalmopathy. Each CDR3 is given without its conserved first and last residue. The order of the fields is J gene, V gene, CDR3 protein.

>TRBJ2-7|TRBV7-8
ASSLAQSSYEQY
>TRBJ1-4|TRBV29-1
SAPRQGIEKLF
>TRBJ1-4|TRBV29-1
SVEVQGAGEKLF
>TRBJ2-2|TRBV7-8
ASSSDSNTGELF
>TRBJ1-1|TRBV30
ACDRAGGAF
>TRBJ2-7|TRBV7-3
ASSSGPSYEQY
>TRBJ1-5|TRBV24-1
ATSDWDRGGNQPQH
>TRBJ1-5|TRBV7-9
ASSPAANNQPQH
>TRBJ2-7|TRBV6-6
ASSYLTDEQY
>TRBJ1-6|TRBV10-2
ASSESSTGDNSPLH
>TRBJ1-1|TRBV7-8
ASSPGTGRTTEAF
>TRBJ1-2|TRBV12-3/TRBV12-4
ASSPPANYGYT
>TRBJ2-5|TRBV6-5
ASRPGLAAQETQY
>TRBJ2-2|TRBV7-8
ASSPQGGENTGELF
>TRBJ2-7|TRBV7-9
ASSLSHPRDTLYEQY
>TRBJ1-3|TRBV10-3
AISGLGNTIY
>TRBJ1-2|TRBV7-3
ASSPTGQGAYGYT
>TRBJ1-5|TRBV5-1
ASSLGTGVRNQPQH
>TRBJ2-5|TRBV15
ATSSYNRGETQY
>TRBJ1-4|TRBV2
ASRGTDEKLF
>TRBJ1-1|TRBV2
ASSVVQGEAAEAF
>TRBJ2-5|TRBV12-3/TRBV12-4
ASSRRHAQETQY
>TRBJ1-6|TRBV4-2
ASSQDQGVSYNSPLH
>TRBJ1-6|TRBV15
ATSSIGTANSPLH
>TRBJ1-1|TRBV29-1
SVKVGYRGRTEAF